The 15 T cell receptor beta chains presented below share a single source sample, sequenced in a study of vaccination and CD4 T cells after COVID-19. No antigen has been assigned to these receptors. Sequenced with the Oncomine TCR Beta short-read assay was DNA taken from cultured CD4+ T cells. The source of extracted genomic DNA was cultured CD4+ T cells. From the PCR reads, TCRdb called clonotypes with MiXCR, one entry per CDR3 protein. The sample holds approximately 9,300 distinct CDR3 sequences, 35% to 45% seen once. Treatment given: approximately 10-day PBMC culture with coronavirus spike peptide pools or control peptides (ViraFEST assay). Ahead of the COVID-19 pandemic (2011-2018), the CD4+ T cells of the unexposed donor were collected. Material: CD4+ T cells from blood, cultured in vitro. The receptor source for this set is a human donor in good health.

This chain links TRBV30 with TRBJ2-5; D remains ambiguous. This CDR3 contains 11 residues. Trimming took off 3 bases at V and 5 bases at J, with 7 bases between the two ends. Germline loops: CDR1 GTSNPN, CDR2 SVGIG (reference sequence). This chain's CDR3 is CAWRLRETQYF. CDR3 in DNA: TGTGCCTGGAGACTTCGGGAGACCCAGTACTTC. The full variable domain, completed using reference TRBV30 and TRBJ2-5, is SQTIHQWPATLVQPVGSPLSLECTVEGTSNPNLYWYRQAAGRGLQLLFYSVGIGQISSEVPQNLSASRPQDRQFILSSKKLLLSDSGFYLCAWRLRETQYFGPGTRLLVL.

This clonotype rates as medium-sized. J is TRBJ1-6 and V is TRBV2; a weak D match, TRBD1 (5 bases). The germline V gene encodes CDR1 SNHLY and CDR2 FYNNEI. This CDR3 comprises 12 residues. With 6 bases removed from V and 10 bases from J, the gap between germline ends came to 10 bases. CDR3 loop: CASRGTGSPLHF. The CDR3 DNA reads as TGTGCCAGCAGGGGAACAGGCTCACCCCTCCACTTT. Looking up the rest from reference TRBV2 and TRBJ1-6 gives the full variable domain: EPEVTQTPSHQVTQMGQEVILRCVPISNHLYFYWYRQILGQKVEFLVSFYNNEISEKSEIFDDQFSVERPDGSNFTLKIRSTKLEDSAMYFCASRGTGSPLHFGNGTRLTVT.

CDR3: CASSQVAGNLETQYF. The CDR3, as DNA: TGCGCCAGCAGCCAGGTAGCGGGAAACTTAGAGACCCAGTACTTC. V usage is TRBV4-1 and J usage is TRBJ2-5, with TRBD2 matching 8 bases. The CDR3 spans 15 residues. V was clipped by 3 bases and J by 4 bases; unmatched bases: 7. Germline V CDR1 and CDR2: MGHRA, YSYEKL.

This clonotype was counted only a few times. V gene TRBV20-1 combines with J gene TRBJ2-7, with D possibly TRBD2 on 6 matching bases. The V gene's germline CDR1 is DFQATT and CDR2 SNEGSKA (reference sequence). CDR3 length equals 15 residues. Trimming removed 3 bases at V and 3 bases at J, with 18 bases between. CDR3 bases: TGCAGTGCTAGGAGGGACTCCGGGACCGACTACGAGCAGTACTTC. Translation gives CSARRDSGTDYEQYF.

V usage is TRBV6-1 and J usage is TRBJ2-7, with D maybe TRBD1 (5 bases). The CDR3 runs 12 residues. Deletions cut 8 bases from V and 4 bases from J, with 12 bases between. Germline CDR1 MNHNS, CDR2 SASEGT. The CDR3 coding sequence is TGTGCCAGCGGGGCGCGGTGGTACGAGCAGTACTTC. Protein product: CASGARWYEQYF.

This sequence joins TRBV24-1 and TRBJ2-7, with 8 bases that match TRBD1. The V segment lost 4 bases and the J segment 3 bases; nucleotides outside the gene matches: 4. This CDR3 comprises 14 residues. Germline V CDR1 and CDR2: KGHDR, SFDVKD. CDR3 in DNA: TGTGCCACCAGTGACCACGGGACAGGCTACGAGCAGTACTTC. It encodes CATSDHGTGYEQYF.

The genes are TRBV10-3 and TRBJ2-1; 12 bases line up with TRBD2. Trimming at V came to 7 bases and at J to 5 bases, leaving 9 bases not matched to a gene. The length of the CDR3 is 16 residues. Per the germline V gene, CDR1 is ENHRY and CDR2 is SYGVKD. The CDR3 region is CAITRLAGAQDNEQFF. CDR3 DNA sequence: TGTGCCATCACCCGACTAGCGGGAGCTCAGGACAATGAGCAGTTCTTC.

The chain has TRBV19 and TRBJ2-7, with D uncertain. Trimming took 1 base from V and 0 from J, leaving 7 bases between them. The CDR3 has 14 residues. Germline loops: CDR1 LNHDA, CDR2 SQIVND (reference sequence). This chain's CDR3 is CASSIGLFSYEQYF. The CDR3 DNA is TGTGCCAGTAGTATAGGGCTATTCTCCTACGAGCAGTACTTC.

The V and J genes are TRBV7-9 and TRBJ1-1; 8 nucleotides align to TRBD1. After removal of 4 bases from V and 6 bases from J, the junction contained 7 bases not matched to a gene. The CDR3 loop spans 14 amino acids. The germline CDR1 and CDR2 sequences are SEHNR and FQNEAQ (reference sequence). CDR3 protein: CASSWTQGAAEAFF. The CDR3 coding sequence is TGTGCCAGCAGCTGGACCCAGGGGGCCGCTGAAGCTTTCTTT. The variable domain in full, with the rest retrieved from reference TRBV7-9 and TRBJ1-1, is DTGVSQNPRHKITKRGQNVTFRCDPISEHNRLYWYRQTLGQGPEFLTYFQNEAQLEKSRLLSDRFSAERPKGSFSTLEIQRTEQGDSAMYLCASSWTQGAAEAFFGQGTRLTVV.

In DNA, the CDR3 is TGTGCCAGCAGTTACCGGGCGGGACAGGGTGCTAAGAAACAAGAGACCCAGTACTTC. This codes for CASSYRAGQGAKKQETQYF. The J gene is TRBJ2-5, the V gene TRBV6-2 or TRBV6-3, with 9 bases matching TRBD1. Unmatched junction bases numbered 15, after V lost 2 bases and J lost 2 bases. Germline lookup yields CDR1 MNHEY and CDR2 SVGEGT. The CDR3 totals 19 residues.

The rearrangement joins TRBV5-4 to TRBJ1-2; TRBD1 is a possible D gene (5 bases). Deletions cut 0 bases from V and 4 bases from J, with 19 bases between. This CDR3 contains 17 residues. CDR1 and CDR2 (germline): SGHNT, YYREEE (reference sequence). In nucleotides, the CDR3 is TGTGCCAGCAGCTTGGATCGAAGCGGAGGGGACTCCTATGGCTACACCTTC. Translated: CASSLDRSGGDSYGYTF. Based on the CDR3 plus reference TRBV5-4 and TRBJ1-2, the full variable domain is ETGVTQSPTHLIKTRGQQVTLRCSSQSGHNTVSWYQQALGQGPQFIFQYYREEENGRGNFPPRFSGLQFPNYSSELNVNALELDDSALYLCASSLDRSGGDSYGYTFGSGTRLTVV.

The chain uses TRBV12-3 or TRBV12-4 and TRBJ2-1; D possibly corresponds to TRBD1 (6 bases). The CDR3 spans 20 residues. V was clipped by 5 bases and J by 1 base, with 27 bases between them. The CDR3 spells CASSPDWSIGTILSYNEQFF. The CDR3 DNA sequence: TGTGCCAGCAGTCCCGACTGGTCTATCGGGACAATTCTGTCCTACAATGAGCAGTTCTTC.

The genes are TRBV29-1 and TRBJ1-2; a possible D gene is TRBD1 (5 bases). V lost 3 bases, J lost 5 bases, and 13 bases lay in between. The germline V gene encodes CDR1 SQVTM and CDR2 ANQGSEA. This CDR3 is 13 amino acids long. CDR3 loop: CSVERGSYYGYTF. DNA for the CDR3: TGCAGCGTTGAGCGGGGGAGTTATTATGGCTACACCTTC.

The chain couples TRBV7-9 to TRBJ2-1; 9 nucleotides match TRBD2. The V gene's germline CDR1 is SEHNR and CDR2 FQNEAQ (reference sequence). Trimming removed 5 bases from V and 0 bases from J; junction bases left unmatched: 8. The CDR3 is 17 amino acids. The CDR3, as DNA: TGTGCCAGCAGCCCCCGACTAGCGGTCAGCTCCTACAATGAGCAGTTCTTC. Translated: CASSPRLAVSSYNEQFF. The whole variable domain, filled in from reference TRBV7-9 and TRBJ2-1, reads DTGVSQNPRHKITKRGQNVTFRCDPISEHNRLYWYRQTLGQGPEFLTYFQNEAQLEKSRLLSDRFSAERPKGSFSTLEIQRTEQGDSAMYLCASSPRLAVSSYNEQFFGPGTRLTVL.

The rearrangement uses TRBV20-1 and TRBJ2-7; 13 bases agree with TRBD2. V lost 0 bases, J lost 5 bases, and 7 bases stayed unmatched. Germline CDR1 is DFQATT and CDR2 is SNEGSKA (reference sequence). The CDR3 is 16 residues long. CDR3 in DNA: TGCAGTGCTAGAGATCCACGGACTAGCGGGAGCAACGAGCAGTACTTC. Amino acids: CSARDPRTSGSNEQYF.